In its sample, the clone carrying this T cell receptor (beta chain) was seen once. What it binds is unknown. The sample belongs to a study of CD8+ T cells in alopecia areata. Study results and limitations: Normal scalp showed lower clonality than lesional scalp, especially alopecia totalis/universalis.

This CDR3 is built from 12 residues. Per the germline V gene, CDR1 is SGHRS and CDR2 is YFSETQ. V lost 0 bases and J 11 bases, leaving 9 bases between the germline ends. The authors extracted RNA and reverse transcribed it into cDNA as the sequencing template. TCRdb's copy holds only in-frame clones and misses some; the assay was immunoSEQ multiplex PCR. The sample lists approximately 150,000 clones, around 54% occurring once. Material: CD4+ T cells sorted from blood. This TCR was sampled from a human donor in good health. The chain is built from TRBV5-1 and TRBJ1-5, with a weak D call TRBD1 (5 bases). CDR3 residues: CASSLDGGSQHF. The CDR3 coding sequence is TGCGCCAGCAGCTTGGACGGGGGGTCCCAGCATTTT.